Shown below are 17 T cell receptor beta chains from a single sample sequenced in a study of identical twins. TCRdb ran MiXCR on the 5' RACE reads and lists one entry per CDR3 protein. The table lists some 660,000 distinct CDR3 sequences, less than 10% of them singletons. These data also featured in a second study, about yellow fever vaccine responses in identical twins.

Source material: PBMCs. The source is a young woman in good health.

This clonotype was recorded many times. The CDR3 here is CATSSWDASYEQYF. The CDR3 nucleotides read TGTGCCACCAGTAGTTGGGACGCCTCCTACGAGCAGTACTTC. This rearrangement joins TRBV24-1 to TRBJ2-7; D assignment may be TRBD1 or TRBD2 (5 bases each). The CDR3 loop spans 14 amino acids. V lost 6 bases and J lost 0, with 11 bases in between. CDR1 is KGHDR and CDR2 is SFDVKD in the germline V gene.

The chain couples TRBV12-3 or TRBV12-4 to TRBJ2-1, with D possibly matching TRBD1 (5 bases). Trimming took 3 bases from V and 9 from J, leaving 21 bases between them. This CDR3 region has 16 residues. The CDR3, as DNA: TGTGCCAGCAGTTTTCCTAGGTTCGGGTCTACAGGTGAGCAGTTCTTC. This translates into CASSFPRFGSTGEQFF.

The chain couples TRBV12-3 or TRBV12-4 to TRBJ2-3; D gene unclear. The CDR3 runs to 15 residues. V shed 10 bases and J shed 0 bases, with 17 bases lying between them. CDR3 bases: TGTGCCACCACCCAAGGTGGGTTTAGCACAGATACGCAGTATTTT. This encodes CATTQGGFSTDTQYF.

This clonotype showed up just a few times. The DNA of the CDR3 is TGTGCCAGCAGTCAAGGGAGGACTCTACTTCAGTATTTT. Translation gives CASSQGRTLLQYF. The rearrangement uses TRBV28 and TRBJ2-3; a possible D gene is TRBD2 (6 bases). The V and J ends lost 5 bases and 12 bases respectively, with 18 bases between them. The CDR3 is 13 amino acids. The germline gives CDR1 MDHEN, CDR2 SYDVKM. The whole variable domain, remainder taken from reference TRBV28 and TRBJ2-3, is DVKVTQSSRYLVKRTGEKVFLECVQDMDHENMFWYRQDPGLGLRLIYFSYDVKMKEKGDIPEGYSVSREKKERFSLILESASTNQTSMYLCASSQGRTLLQYFGPGTRLTVL.

This clonotype showed up many times. The chain links TRBV29-1 to TRBJ1-2, with D unclear. Germline CDR1 SQVTM, CDR2 ANQGSEA. This CDR3 contains 13 residues. V dropped 4 bases and J dropped 5 bases, with 14 bases sitting between them. CDR3 sequence reads: CSVAPGIVYGYTF. The CDR3 region has the DNA TGCAGCGTTGCGCCGGGGATTGTATATGGCTACACCTTC.

This clonotype has a count of ten or more. V gene TRBV7-6 combines with J gene TRBJ2-1; 8 bases fit TRBD2. This CDR3 comprises 16 residues. Germline V gives CDR1 SGHVS, CDR2 FNYEAQ. Unmatched junction bases numbered 9, after V lost 2 bases and J lost 6 bases. The DNA for the CDR3 is TGTGCCAGCAGCTTAAAAGCGACGGGAGGGGGCAATGAGCAGTTCTTC. It codes for CASSLKATGGGNEQFF.

At least ten counts were recorded for this clonotype. Germline is not matched at one junction end, which may reflect a read error. V and J are TRBV28 and TRBJ1-2, with 12 positions matching TRBD1. CDR3 length: 15 amino acids. CDR1 MDHEN and CDR2 SYDVKM come from the germline V gene. CDR3 DNA: TGCGCCAGCAGCTCTCCGGGACAGGGGGCTGGGGGCTACACCTTC. This encodes CASSSPGQGAGGYTF.

This clonotype was seen more than once but under ten times. This CDR3 is CATSRIETGPSYGYTF. CDR3 DNA sequence: TGTGCCACCAGCAGAATTGAGACAGGGCCCAGCTATGGCTACACCTTC. V gene TRBV15 combines with J gene TRBJ1-2, with 7 bases identical to TRBD1. Germline V gives CDR1 LNHNV, CDR2 YYDKDF (reference sequence). The CDR3 covers 16 residues. V dropped 2 bases and J dropped 4; count of bases not matched to a gene: 10.

This clonotype was seen a few times. The rearrangement uses TRBV7-2 and TRBJ2-2; D remains ambiguous. Germline V gene sequence: CDR1 SGHTA, CDR2 FQGNSA. The CDR3 is made up of 15 amino acids. The ends were cut back, 5 bases at V and 0 bases at J, with 10 bases in the middle. The CDR3 DNA reads TGTGCCAGCAGCCTAACAACCTCGAACACCGGGGAGCTGTTTTTT. Translating gives CASSLTTSNTGELFF. The complete variable domain, with remaining parts taken from reference TRBV7-2 and TRBJ2-2, reads GAGVSQSPSNKVTEKGKDVELRCDPISGHTALYWYRQSLGQGLEFLIYFQGNSAPDKSGLPSDRFSAERTGGSVSTLTIQRTQQEDSAVYLCASSLTTSNTGELFFGEGSRLTVL.

Only a few counts were recorded for this clonotype. The chain combines TRBV20-1 with TRBJ2-3; 10 nucleotides agree with TRBD2. The CDR3 runs 18 residues. The V segment lost 4 bases and the J segment 0 bases; nucleotides outside the gene matches: 13. Germline values: CDR1 DFQATT, CDR2 SNEGSKA (reference sequence). In DNA, the CDR3 is TGCAGTGCTAAGCCTGTAGCGGGGGGCAAACCTAGCACAGATACGCAGTATTTT. Its protein product is CSAKPVAGGKPSTDTQYF.

The V and J genes are TRBV3-1 and TRBJ2-7; D may be TRBD1 or TRBD2 (5 bases each). The CDR3 is 13 residues long. CDR1 LGHDT and CDR2 YNNKEL come from the germline V gene (reference sequence). V lost 4 bases and J lost 4, with 11 bases in between. CDR3 nucleotides: TGTGCCAGCAGCCGAGGGGACGGTTACGAGCAGTACTTC. Protein product: CASSRGDGYEQYF.

This clonotype was counted many times. The chain recombines TRBV10-2 with TRBJ2-7; D uncertain. Germline lookup yields CDR1 WSHSY and CDR2 SAAADI. CDR3 length: 16 residues. V was clipped by 6 bases and J by 2 bases, with 20 bases between them. In DNA form, the CDR3 reads TGCGCCAGCAGGCCTGTAGGGCAGGTTGCCACCTACGAGCAGTACTTC. Its translation is CASRPVGQVATYEQYF.

This clonotype was seen a handful of times. The chain joins TRBV24-1 to TRBJ2-3; 8 bases agree with TRBD2. Germline V gene data show CDR1 as KGHDR and CDR2 as SFDVKD. CDR3 size: 14 residues. The V and J ends lost 5 bases and 4 bases, in that order; junction bases with no gene match: 4. The CDR3 loop reads CATSVGRGADTQYF. CDR3 coding DNA: TGTGCCACCAGTGTCGGGAGGGGCGCAGATACGCAGTATTTT.

CDR3 protein: CASSDDPVRGAGEQYF. The CDR3 DNA sequence: TGTGCCAGCAGTGACGACCCGGTTAGGGGCGCGGGGGAGCAGTACTTC. The chain employs TRBV6-1 and TRBJ2-7, with D possibly TRBD2 on 6 matching bases. The CDR3 has 16 amino acids. Germline V CDR1 and CDR2: MNHNS, SASEGT. V was trimmed by 3 bases and J by 7 bases, leaving 22 bases between them.

This clonotype was seen ten or more times. J is TRBJ2-7 and V is TRBV3-1; a possible D gene is TRBD2 (5 bases). The germline V and J ends were trimmed by 3 bases and 10 bases, with 10 bases remaining between them. CDR3 length: 11 residues. Germline V gene sequence: CDR1 LGHDT, CDR2 YNNKEL (reference sequence). CDR3 DNA: TGTGCCAGCAGCCAGGGAGTGCAACAGTACTTC. Protein sequence: CASSQGVQQYF.

This clonotype was found a few times. The CDR3 sequence is CASRNRDGPYEQYF. Written as DNA, the CDR3 is TGTGCCAGCAGAAACCGGGACGGACCTTACGAGCAGTACTTC. This sequence joins TRBV28 and TRBJ2-7, with D possibly being TRBD1 or TRBD2 (5 bases each). This CDR3 spans 14 amino acids. Germline loops: CDR1 MDHEN, CDR2 SYDVKM. V lost 6 bases and J 4 bases, leaving 16 bases between the germline ends.

This clonotype was seen just once. V gene TRBV19 combines with J gene TRBJ2-1; no clear D. Germline CDR1 LNHDA, CDR2 SQIVND (reference sequence). The CDR3 is made up of 15 amino acids. Trimming stripped 3 bases from V and 2 bases from J, with 11 bases between. CDR3 coding DNA: TGTGCCAGTAGTATGAAGGGTAGTCCCTACAATGAGCAGTTCTTC. Translated, it gives CASSMKGSPYNEQFF.